This entry concerns a single T cell receptor (beta chain). Its antigen is still unknown. Base qualities are not provided; no much larger clone lies one nucleotide away. In Seattle, one collaborating source enrolled patients while the infection was active and tracked those patients longitudinally over the course of disease. Collaborating institutions collected whole blood in K2EDTA tubes following their own protocols. Collaborator samples were shipped for TCRbeta analysis as frozen whole blood, isolated PBMCs, or DNA extracted from either sample type. This sample stems from a study of blood T cell repertoires in COVID-19 (dated by TCRdb to about 2020). For the wider study: Samples covering the acute and convalescent phases of COVID-19 were provided by collaborators in the United States, Italy and Spain. The prospective study material was composed of cDNA or gDNA derived from T cells, B-cell-depleted T cells, or PBMCs. Deeply sampled blood TCRbeta repertoires from subjects exposed to, actively infected with, or recovered from COVID-19 were included in the dataset. The sample metadata nearly always contained a de-identified subject ID, COVID-19 status, age in years and sex. Where available, HLA class I and class II types were taken from metadata supplied by the sample provider and were not determined by assay-based typing. Samples came from the ongoing ImmuneRACE study (first 160 participants) plus 1,254 subjects from 6 global collaborators. The repertoires were made available in a free public database intended to serve as a resource for research on the immune response to SARS-CoV-2.

V trim: 1 base; J trim: 2 bases; unmatched bases: 1. Measured from the cysteine to the phenylalanine, the CDR3 is 14 residues long. The CDR3 DNA has 42 bases and is translated from base 1. The germline V gene gives CDR1 as SQVTM and CDR2 as ANQGSEA. TCRbeta CDR3 regions were amplified from genomic DNA by means of the immunoSEQ Assay, a bias-controlled multiplex PCR. Concerning the study's data processing: The number of nucleated cells in each sample was estimated by amplification of reference gene primers within the assay. To quantify the absolute abundance of each unique TCRbeta CDR3 rearrangement, sequence reads were collapsed and filtered. For each sample, productive Simpson clonality was calculated as the square root of Simpson's diversity index across productive rearrangements. Imported from immuneACCESS, the table was reduced by TCRdb to in-frame sequences with V and J called. These copies leave out some clones; in studies compared against another copy, an unresolved V gene accounts for under half, and the cause of the remainder is not known. That table gives V, J and clone size, and the DNA gave D and trimming. The sample table shows roughly 350,000 clones, and about 88% are seen once. Approximately 7.4% of the sample comes from the top ten.

Study-wide conclusions, independent of this receptor: The amount of clinical and demographic metadata varied by source and participant and was provided uncurated.

The clonotype originates from a woman aged 70-85 years with COVID-19, enrolled during active disease. The specimen was peripheral blood. The rearrangement combines TRBV29-1 with TRBJ2-2, and 7 junctional nucleotides match TRBD1. This receptor carries the CDR3 CSVEGQGNTGELFF. The nucleotides read TGCAGCGTTGAAGGACAGGGAAACACCGGGGAGCTGTTTTTT.